This T cell receptor beta chain was profiled in a study of T cells after yellow fever vaccination. Study-wide context: SMART-Seq v4 Ultra Low Input prepared libraries from low-cell fractions. Study-level points and caveats: By day 5 rather than day 15, the secondary response had peaked, though it was weaker.

MiXCR was run by TCRdb on the 5' RACE reads, yielding one entry per CDR3 protein. The repertoire includes some 500,000 distinct CDR3 sequences, 13% of them detected once, and around an eighth sits in the top ten. Notes on this clonotype: Its antigen remains unknown.

Per germline, CDR1 SGHTA and CDR2 FQGNSA. The CDR3 has 16 amino acids. With 5 bases clipped from V and 3 bases from J, the junction kept 13 bases outside the gene matches. The material sequenced was PBMCs, taken on the day of the yellow fever booster vaccination. This receptor was obtained from a young man who received the YFV17D yellow fever vaccine. J is TRBJ2-7 and V is TRBV7-2, with TRBD2 identical over 7 bases. The CDR3 loop is CASSQIAGALGYEQYF. The CDR3 DNA is TGTGCCAGCAGCCAAATAGCGGGCGCCTTGGGCTACGAGCAGTACTTC. Full variable domain (missing parts from reference TRBV7-2 and TRBJ2-7): GAGVSQSPSNKVTEKGKDVELRCDPISGHTALYWYRQSLGQGLEFLIYFQGNSAPDKSGLPSDRFSAERTGGSVSTLTIQRTQQEDSAVYLCASSQIAGALGYEQYFGPGTRLTVT.